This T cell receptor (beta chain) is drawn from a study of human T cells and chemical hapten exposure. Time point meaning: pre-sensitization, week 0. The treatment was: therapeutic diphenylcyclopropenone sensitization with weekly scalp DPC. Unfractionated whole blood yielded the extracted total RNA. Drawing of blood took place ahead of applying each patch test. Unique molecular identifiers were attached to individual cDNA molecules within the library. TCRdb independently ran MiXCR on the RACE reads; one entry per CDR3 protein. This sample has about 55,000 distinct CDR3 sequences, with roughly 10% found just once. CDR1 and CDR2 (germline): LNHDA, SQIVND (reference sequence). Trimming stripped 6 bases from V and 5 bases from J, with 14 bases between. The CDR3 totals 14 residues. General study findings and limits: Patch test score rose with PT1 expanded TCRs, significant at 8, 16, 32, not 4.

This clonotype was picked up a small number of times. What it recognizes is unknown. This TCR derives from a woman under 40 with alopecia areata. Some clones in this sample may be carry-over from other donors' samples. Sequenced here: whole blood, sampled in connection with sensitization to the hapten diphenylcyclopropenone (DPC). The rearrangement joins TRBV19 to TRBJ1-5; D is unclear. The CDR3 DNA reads TGTGCCAGTAGACGTGAGGGATTTTATCAGCCCCAGCATTTT. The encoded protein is CASRREGFYQPQHF.